This T cell receptor beta chain was captured by sequencing in a study of cytotoxic CD8 clonotypes in ibrutinib-treated CLL. CDR3 length: 15 residues. CDR1 is SGHAT and CDR2 is FQNNGV in the germline V gene. Between the trimmed V and J ends, which lost 7 bases and 0 bases, there was a span of 16 bases. TCRdb's copy holds only in-frame clones and misses some; the assay was immunoSEQ multiplex PCR. The top ten hold about 1.9% of the sample, which has around 160,000 clones, about 80% seen once. Findings and caveats of the study: Among the clonotypes, public ones were uncommon and contracted or held stable on treatment.

To note about this clone: Its antigen is not known.

The input for sequencing was PBMCs, taken after 12 months of ibrutinib treatment. The sequence was obtained from a human donor with chronic lymphocytic leukemia. V gene TRBV11-2 combines with J gene TRBJ2-7, with D possibly being TRBD2 (6 bases). The CDR3 DNA reads as TGTGCCAGCAAGCCCAGTCCCGGGGGCTCCTACGAGCAGTACTTC. Its translation is CASKPSPGGSYEQYF.